Given below is one TCR beta chain in context. The record originates from a study of blood T cell repertoires in COVID-19. At the level of the study: There were acute and convalescent COVID-19 samples, and they came from the United States, Italy and Spain. T cells, B-cell-depleted T cells, or PBMCs provided the cDNA or gDNA that served as material.

Original analysis: Amplification from reference gene primers served as the basis for estimated nucleated cell counts. Clones were read by immunoSEQ multiplex PCR, and TCRdb kept only the in-frame ones, dropping some. That table supplies the V and J calls and clone size; D and trimming were determined from the DNA. The table has around 250,000 clones, about 82% seen once. This clonotype originated in a man of 80 years or more with acute or convalescent COVID-19. Source material: peripheral blood.

CDR3 nucleotide sequence: TGTGCCAGTAGTATAACTAGCCGGAATGAGCAGTTCTTC. This encodes CASSITSRNEQFF. The chain joins TRBV19 to TRBJ2-1; possibly TRBD2 for D (6 bases). CDR1 is LNHDA and CDR2 is SQIVND in the germline V gene (reference sequence). The CDR3 consists of 13 residues. V gave up 2 bases and J gave up 7 bases, with 9 bases separating them.